This passage covers 25 T cell receptor beta chains from one sample sequenced in a study of control samples from healthy donors and cancer patients (TCRdb year 2020). Preparation of the library involved the immunoSEQ multiplex PCR assay. TCRdb carries this immuneACCESS record with in-frame sequences only. Its versions omit some clonotypes, under half of them owing to an unresolved V gene in the studies checked, with the rest unexplained. In all, the sample holds 110,000 to 150,000 clones, and around nine tenths of those were seen once. Together, the top ten hold approximately 9% of the sample. The source material was blood. These receptors were taken from a woman aged 30 to 39 in good health.

CDR3 bases: TGTGCCAGCAGCGAGCGGTGGGGAGGCCAGTTCTTC. Protein sequence: CASSERWGGQFF. V is TRBV11-2 and J is TRBJ2-1; D might be TRBD2 (6 bases). This CDR3 comprises 12 residues. Per the germline V gene, CDR1 is SGHAT and CDR2 is FQNNGV. V was pared by 5 bases and J by 13 bases, with 15 bases between. Using reference TRBV11-2 and TRBJ2-1 for the parts outside the CDR3, the full variable domain is EAGVAQSPRYKIIEKRQSVAFWCNPISGHATLYWYQQILGQGPKLLIQFQNNGVVDDSQLPKDRFSAERLKGVDSTLKIQPAKLEDSAVYLCASSERWGGQFFGPGTRLTVL.

The rearrangement joins TRBV6-5 to TRBJ2-1, with TRBD1 matching over 10 bases. The CDR3 loop spans 14 amino acids. Germline-derived CDR1 and CDR2 are MNHEY and SVGAGI. V trimming: 7 bases; J trimming: 9 bases; junction bases outside the gene matches: 9. CDR3 bases: TGTGCCAGCATAGACAGGGGGCAGAACGGTGAGCAGTTCTTC. Translation gives CASIDRGQNGEQFF.

The rearrangement uses TRBV5-4 and TRBJ2-3; D remains unclear. V lost 1 base to trimming and J lost 5 bases, with 20 bases between them. The CDR3 runs 17 residues. Germline lookup yields CDR1 SGHNT and CDR2 YYREEE (reference sequence). The CDR3: CASSLRILAGQKDTQYF. The CDR3, as DNA: TGTGCCAGCAGCTTGCGAATTCTGGCAGGTCAGAAAGATACGCAGTATTTT.

This chain connects TRBV6-5 to TRBJ2-7; a weak D match, TRBD2 (6 bases). There are 14 residues in the CDR3. Germline CDR1 is MNHEY and CDR2 is SVGAGI. V was trimmed by 0 bases and J by 3 bases, leaving 9 bases between them. Here the CDR3 DNA reads TGTGCCAGCAGTTACTCGGGAGGACTCTACGAGCAGTACTTC. Its protein product is CASSYSGGLYEQYF.

The J gene is TRBJ1-2, the V gene TRBV11-2; D may be TRBD1 (5 bases). The CDR3 consists of 14 residues. In germline, CDR1 is SGHAT, CDR2 FQNNGV. The germline V and J ends were trimmed by 5 bases and 4 bases, with 14 bases remaining between them. CDR3 in amino acids: CASSAAGASYGYTF. CDR3 sequence (DNA): TGTGCCAGCAGCGCCGCCGGGGCTTCCTATGGCTACACCTTC. The complete variable domain, with remaining parts taken from reference TRBV11-2 and TRBJ1-2, reads EAGVAQSPRYKIIEKRQSVAFWCNPISGHATLYWYQQILGQGPKLLIQFQNNGVVDDSQLPKDRFSAERLKGVDSTLKIQPAKLEDSAVYLCASSAAGASYGYTFGSGTRLTVV.

The CDR3 region has the DNA TGTGCCAGCAGCTTGACCCGACAGGGGGCTGGCTACACCTTC. Translating it yields CASSLTRQGAGYTF. The V call is TRBV5-6, the J call TRBJ1-2; 10 bases match TRBD1. The ends lost 1 base at V and 7 bases at J; junction bases unmatched: 4. CDR3 length: 14 residues. Germline CDR1 SGHDT, CDR2 YYEEEE.

In DNA, the CDR3 is TGTGCCAGCAGTGTCCGGGGGTATAATGAAAAACTGTTTTTT. This sequence encodes CASSVRGYNEKLFF. This sequence joins TRBV25-1 and TRBJ1-4, with D possibly being TRBD1 (5 bases). There are 14 residues in the CDR3. V lost 4 bases and J lost 4, with 10 bases in between. Germline CDR1 MGHDK, CDR2 SYGVNS.

In nucleotides, the CDR3 is TGCGCCAGCAGCGGGCGGGGAAGTGCAGATACGCAGTATTTT. Translating gives CASSGRGSADTQYF. This chain links TRBV5-1 with TRBJ2-3; maybe TRBD2 (6 bases). Looked up from germline, CDR1 is SGHRS and CDR2 is YFSETQ. Trimming removed 4 bases at V and 4 bases at J, with 13 bases between. This CDR3 region has 14 residues.

The rearrangement links TRBV2 to TRBJ2-1; D gene unclear. The V end lost 4 bases, the J end lost 8 bases, and 3 bases lay between the germline ends. The CDR3 is 10 amino acids. Germline CDR1 is SNHLY and CDR2 is FYNNEI. The CDR3 bases are TGTGCCAGCAGTGTAGATGAGCAGTTCTTC. Translation gives CASSVDEQFF. The entire variable domain, with the rest obtained from reference TRBV2 and TRBJ2-1, is as follows: EPEVTQTPSHQVTQMGQEVILRCVPISNHLYFYWYRQILGQKVEFLVSFYNNEISEKSEIFDDQFSVERPDGSNFTLKIRSTKLEDSAMYFCASSVDEQFFGPGTRLTVL.

In this sample, this clone turned up once. The chain carries TRBV7-3 and TRBJ2-1, with D perhaps assigned TRBD1 or TRBD2 (5 bases each). Germline-derived CDR1 and CDR2 are SGHTA and FQGTGA. Between the trimmed V and J ends, which lost 1 base and 9 bases, there was a span of 10 bases. The CDR3 totals 13 residues. DNA for the CDR3: TGTGCCAGCAGCTTAATACGGGACGGTGAGCAGTTCTTC. Its protein is CASSLIRDGEQFF.

This chain joins TRBV18 and TRBJ2-5; no firm D call. This CDR3 contains 13 residues. Trimming pared 1 base from V and 2 bases from J, leaving 5 bases between. Germline lookup yields CDR1 KGHSH and CDR2 LQKENI. CDR3 nucleotides: TGTGCCAGCTCACCACGGCGGCAAGAGACCCAGTACTTC. It codes for CASSPRRQETQYF.

The chain combines TRBV19 with TRBJ1-4, with D unclear. CDR1 and CDR2 (germline): LNHDA, SQIVND (reference sequence). This CDR3 spans 15 amino acids. Between the trimmed V and J ends, which lost 7 bases and 0 bases, there was a span of 12 bases. CDR3: CASNPRTTTNEKLFF. In DNA, the CDR3 is TGTGCCAGTAATCCACGTACAACAACTAATGAAAAACTGTTTTTT.

The chain recombines TRBV6-4 with TRBJ2-3, with 7 bases aligning to TRBD2. Looked up from germline, CDR1 is MRHNA and CDR2 is SNTAGT. The V and J ends lost 6 bases and 0 bases, in that order; junction bases with no gene match: 21. CDR3 size: 20 residues. CDR3: CASSDLAENKQESSTDTQYF. DNA for the CDR3: TGTGCCAGCAGCGACCTAGCGGAGAACAAACAAGAGAGTAGCACAGATACGCAGTATTTT.

The chain joins TRBV5-6 to TRBJ2-5, with D possibly being TRBD1 or TRBD2 (5 bases each). Germline V lookup: CDR1 SGHDT, CDR2 YYEEEE. The CDR3 consists of 15 residues. Between the trimmed V and J ends, which lost 2 bases and 4 bases, there was a span of 15 bases. The CDR3 coding sequence is TGTGCCAGCAGCTTATACGGGACGGCCGGAGAGACCCAGTACTTC. Residues: CASSLYGTAGETQYF.

This sequence joins TRBV6-5 and TRBJ1-6, with D maybe TRBD1 (6 bases). Germline CDR1 is MNHEY and CDR2 is SVGAGI. This CDR3 is built from 14 residues. The germline V and J ends were trimmed by 7 bases and 9 bases, with 16 bases remaining between them. The CDR3 nucleotides are TGTGCCAGCACTTGGCGGGGGGGCGCTTCACCCCTCCACTTT. Its translation is CASTWRGGASPLHF.

The chain carries TRBV4-1 and TRBJ2-2; D is ambiguous. The CDR3 contains 16 residues. CDR1 and CDR2 from the germline V gene are MGHRA and YSYEKL. The V and J ends lost 1 base and 4 bases respectively, with 13 bases between them. DNA for the CDR3: TGCGCCAGCAGCCAAGTTTCTCCACGGTCCACCGGGGAGCTGTTTTTT. Its protein product is CASSQVSPRSTGELFF.

This clone was seen once. The J gene is TRBJ2-7, the V gene TRBV25-1; D is ambiguous. Germline V gives CDR1 MGHDK, CDR2 SYGVNS. The CDR3 extends over 13 amino acids. V lost 0 bases to trimming and J lost 3 bases, with 6 bases between them. CDR3 DNA: TGTGCCAGCAGTGAATATGGGATCTACGAGCAGTACTTC. It yields the protein CASSEYGIYEQYF.

This chain joins TRBV20-1 and TRBJ1-1; D may be TRBD1 (6 bases). Between the trimmed V and J ends, which lost 7 bases and 4 bases, there was a span of 10 bases. Germline loops: CDR1 DFQATT, CDR2 SNEGSKA (reference sequence). The CDR3 has 11 residues. CDR3 protein: CSGAGVTEAFF. The CDR3 nucleotides are TGCAGTGGGGCAGGGGTCACTGAAGCTTTCTTT.

The V gene is TRBV11-2, the J gene TRBJ1-5, with D unresolved. This CDR3 comprises 15 residues. Trimming removed 0 bases from V and 1 base from J, with 7 bases in between. Germline CDR1 SGHAT, CDR2 FQNNGV. The CDR3 DNA reads TGTGCCAGCAGCTTAGACGGAGGGAGCAATCAGCCCCAGCATTTT. Protein product: CASSLDGGSNQPQHF.

The chain uses TRBV11-3 and TRBJ2-5; D unresolved. V dropped 1 base and J dropped 1 base, with 4 bases sitting between them. The CDR3 contains 13 residues. The germline gives CDR1 SGHNT, CDR2 YENEEA. The CDR3 sequence: CASSLVGQETQYF. CDR3 nucleotides: TGTGCCAGCAGCTTAGTTGGCCAAGAGACCCAGTACTTC.

The CDR3 is CASKPRDRVTDTQYF. The DNA of the CDR3 is TGTGCCAGCAAGCCCCGGGACAGGGTCACAGATACGCAGTATTTT. This chain uses TRBV6-5 with TRBJ2-3; the match to TRBD1 covers 9 bases. This CDR3 region has 15 residues. Per the germline V gene, CDR1 is MNHEY and CDR2 is SVGAGI. V shed 7 bases, J shed 2 bases, and the junction held 7 bases outside the gene matches.

As DNA, the CDR3 is TGTGCCAGTACTACAGGGTACGGGACAGATACGCAGTATTTT. Translating gives CASTTGYGTDTQYF. The chain carries TRBV6-5 and TRBJ2-3; possible D gene TRBD1, 6 bases. The germline gives CDR1 MNHEY, CDR2 SVGAGI. V was trimmed by 9 bases and J by 3 bases, leaving 16 bases between them. The CDR3 sequence is 14 residues long.

This chain joins TRBV5-1 and TRBJ1-6; D is perhaps TRBD1 (5 bases). From germline, CDR1 is SGHRS and CDR2 YFSETQ. Trimming took 4 bases from V and 9 from J, leaving 17 bases between them. This CDR3 is built from 15 residues. The CDR3 sequence: CASSAGWGKISPLHF. CDR3 coding DNA: TGCGCCAGCAGCGCCGGATGGGGGAAGATTTCACCCCTCCACTTT.

This CDR3 is CASSQSSSGRASDTQYF. CDR3 nucleotides: TGTGCCAGCAGCCAATCGTCTAGCGGGAGGGCGTCGGATACGCAGTATTTT. V and J are TRBV16 and TRBJ2-3, with 12 nucleotides matching TRBD2. Germline-derived CDR1 and CDR2 are KGHSY and FQNENV. The V and J ends lost 0 bases and 6 bases, in that order; junction bases with no gene match: 7. This CDR3 region has 17 residues.

V and J are TRBV19 and TRBJ2-3; tentative D call: TRBD1 (6 bases). With 3 bases removed from V and 4 bases from J, the gap between germline ends came to 8 bases. CDR3 size: 13 residues. The V gene's germline CDR1 is LNHDA and CDR2 SQIVND (reference sequence). CDR3 coding DNA: TGTGCCAGTAGTATTAACAGGGCAGATACGCAGTATTTT. It codes for CASSINRADTQYF.